The clone carrying this T cell receptor (beta chain) appeared many times. Its antigen is not identified. The CDR3 has 13 residues. Germline CDR1 ENHRY, CDR2 SYGVKD. Trimming took 6 bases from V and 8 from J; bases not matched to a gene: 7. TCRdb processed the reads anew with MiXCR; each CDR3 protein has one entry. The sample lists some 300,000 distinct CDR3 sequences; approximately 10% were seen once. The entry originates in a study of T cell repertoires in cytomegalovirus infection. Study in general: Signatures in public TCR beta sequences pointed to both CMV infection and matching HLA type. Study results and caveats: Pooled public TCR beta family frequency picked out CMV carriers with the relevant HLA. Ex vivo responses were dominated by HLA-C-restricted CMV-specific TCR beta clonotypes.

The V gene is TRBV10-3, the J gene TRBJ1-2; 9 nucleotides agree with TRBD1. The source is a human donor in good health (CMV status not recorded). Some clones in this sample may be carry-over from other donors' samples. The specimen was PBMCs. The CDR3 region has the DNA TGTGCCATCAGCCCCGGGACAGGGATCGGCTACACCTTC. As protein: CAISPGTGIGYTF.